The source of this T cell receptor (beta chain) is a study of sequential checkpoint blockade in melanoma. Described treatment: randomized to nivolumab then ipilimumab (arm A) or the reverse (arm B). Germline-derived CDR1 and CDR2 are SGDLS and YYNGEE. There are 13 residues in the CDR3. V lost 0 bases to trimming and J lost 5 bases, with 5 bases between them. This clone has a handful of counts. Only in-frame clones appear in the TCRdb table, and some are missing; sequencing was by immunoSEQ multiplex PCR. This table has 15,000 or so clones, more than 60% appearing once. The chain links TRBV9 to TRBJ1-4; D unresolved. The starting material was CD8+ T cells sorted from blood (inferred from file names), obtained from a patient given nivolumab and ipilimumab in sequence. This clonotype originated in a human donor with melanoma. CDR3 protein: CASSVGGNEKLFF. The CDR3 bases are TGTGCCAGCAGCGTAGGAGGGAATGAAAAACTGTTTTTT.